The clone carrying this TCR beta chain came up a few times. Its antigen is currently unknown. Produced via immunoSEQ multiplex PCR; TCRdb's table is partial and in-frame only. The table lists over 10,000 clones, 70% to 75% of them singletons, with over 11% in the top ten. This sample is drawn from a study of tumor-infiltrating lymphocytes in localized non-small cell lung cancer. Study-level results: TCR sequencing covered a subset of patients with enough tissue. T-cell fraction did not differ between immunotypes IM1 and IM2.

This CDR3 contains 13 residues. V shed 11 bases and J shed 5 bases, with 17 bases lying between them. CDR1 and CDR2 (germline): MNHEY, SVGAGI. This TCR was sampled from a human donor with non-small cell lung cancer. The source material was uninvolved lung tissue not adjacent to the tumor. V gene TRBV6-5 combines with J gene TRBJ2-3; possibly TRBD1 or TRBD2 for D (5 bases each). The CDR3 DNA reads as TGTGCCTCCCGGGGCGGAGTGGTAGATACGCAGTATTTT. It codes for CASRGGVVDTQYF.